This note documents a single T cell receptor beta chain sequence. Antigen: not known. The sample is drawn from a study of cytomegalovirus exposure and HLA in healthy donors. At the level of the study: Of over 300 genotyped donors, about 81% clustered with self-reported Caucasian donors. Study results and limitations: In a later analysis, several top co-occurrence clusters appeared linked to parvovirus B19, influenza, CMV and Epstein-Barr virus. Apparent HLA restriction characterized most CMV-associated TCR beta chains in a later analysis.

This CDR3 is 12 amino acids long. The V and J ends lost 7 bases and 3 bases, in that order; junction bases with no gene match: 2. Germline values: CDR1 LNHDA, CDR2 SQIVND (reference sequence). It was with 60 Vbeta and 13 Jbeta primers that the PCR ran. Clones were read by immunoSEQ multiplex PCR, and TCRdb kept only the in-frame ones, dropping some. The data contain 150,000 to 200,000 clones, 80% to 90% of them seen just once; the ten biggest clones take up approximately 8.5%. The source is a man between 18 and 29 years old in good health and CMV-seropositive. This chain links TRBV19 with TRBJ1-2; 7 nucleotides line up with TRBD1. Sequencing used PBMCs. In DNA form, the CDR3 reads TGTGCCAGTAATCAGGGGGACTATGGCTACACCTTC. Encoded protein: CASNQGDYGYTF.